One sample yielded the 20 T cell receptor beta chains listed below, sequenced in a study of human versus mouse CDR3 diversity and MHC coevolution. TCRdb's table, derived via immunoSEQ multiplex PCR, lists solely in-frame clones and lacks some. This table holds about 77,000 clones, 85% to 95% found once. Sequences were obtained from naive CD4+ T cells from blood. Documented subset: CD45RO-negative CD62L-positive naive CD4 T cells. These receptors all stem from a person aged 25 to 75 in good health.

The chain uses TRBV6-5 and TRBJ2-2; unclear D gene. The CDR3 consists of 16 residues. In germline, CDR1 is MNHEY, CDR2 SVGAGI. V was shortened by 4 bases and J by 2 bases, with 14 bases between the two germline ends. Written as DNA, the CDR3 is TGTGCCAGCAGTTTCGAGGCTCCGATAAACACCGGGGAGCTGTTTTTT. Its protein is CASSFEAPINTGELFF.

The chain recombines TRBV28 with TRBJ2-7; 7 nucleotides match TRBD1. J gave up 4 bases and V 5 bases, and 11 bases lay outside the gene matches. The CDR3 is made up of 15 amino acids. From germline, CDR1 is MDHEN and CDR2 SYDVKM. CDR3 sequence: CASSLSGLTGYEQYF. CDR3 coding DNA: TGTGCCAGCAGTCTTTCAGGCCTGACAGGGTACGAGCAGTACTTC. The full variable domain, with the rest looked up from reference TRBV28 and TRBJ2-7, is DVKVTQSSRYLVKRTGEKVFLECVQDMDHENMFWYRQDPGLGLRLIYFSYDVKMKEKGDIPEGYSVSREKKERFSLILESASTNQTSMYLCASSLSGLTGYEQYFGPGTRLTVT.

The chain has TRBV6-5 and TRBJ2-5; D is ambiguous. V lost 0 bases to trimming and J lost 2 bases, with 7 bases between them. The CDR3 has 14 amino acids. The germline V gene has CDR1 MNHEY and CDR2 SVGAGI. The CDR3 spells CASSYSRTQETQYF. The CDR3 DNA sequence: TGTGCCAGCAGTTACTCGAGAACGCAAGAGACCCAGTACTTC.

V and J are TRBV6-1 and TRBJ2-2, with 12 bases aligning to TRBD2. V shed 8 bases and J 7 bases; nucleotides not matched to a gene: 8. Germline lookup yields CDR1 MNHNS and CDR2 SASEGT. CDR3 length equals 15 residues. The CDR3, as DNA: TGTGCCAGCCTGACTAGCGGGAGATCAAACGGGGAGCTGTTTTTT. As protein: CASLTSGRSNGELFF.

This clone was seen once. The chain combines TRBV7-2 with TRBJ2-7; 9 bases fit TRBD1. This CDR3 spans 13 amino acids. Germline V CDR1 and CDR2: SGHTA, FQGNSA. V shed 8 bases, J shed 9 bases, and the junction held 11 bases outside the gene matches. CDR3 sequence: CASQFTGGYLQYF. The CDR3 DNA is TGTGCCAGCCAATTCACAGGGGGCTATTTGCAGTACTTC.

CDR3 DNA: TGTGCCAGCAGCGGATCCGGACTAGCGGGAGGGCCGATGGAGACCCAGTACTTC. Encoded protein: CASSGSGLAGGPMETQYF. This chain uses TRBV2 with TRBJ2-5, with 15 bases identical to TRBD2. There are 18 residues in the CDR3. Germline lookup yields CDR1 SNHLY and CDR2 FYNNEI. Trimming took 6 bases from V and 5 from J; bases not matched to a gene: 13.

The V gene is TRBV30, the J gene TRBJ2-7, with a possible D match to TRBD1 (6 bases). From germline, CDR1 is GTSNPN and CDR2 SVGIG (reference sequence). V was trimmed by 2 bases and J by 4 bases, leaving 30 bases between them. There are 19 residues in the CDR3. CDR3 amino acids: CAWSLWTAFDSIQPYEQYF. DNA for the CDR3: TGTGCCTGGAGTTTATGGACAGCGTTCGACTCGATCCAGCCGTACGAGCAGTACTTC.

CDR3 residues: CASSPPGTGGEQYF. The CDR3 DNA is TGTGCCAGCTCACCACCAGGGACAGGGGGCGAGCAGTACTTC. The rearrangement links TRBV18 to TRBJ2-7; 11 bases fit TRBD1. Germline V gene lookup returns CDR1 KGHSH and CDR2 LQKENI. Trimming took 0 bases from V and 6 from J; bases not matched to a gene: 1. The CDR3 runs to 14 residues.

The CDR3: CASSLASGRGSTGELFF. DNA of the CDR3: TGTGCCAGCAGCTTAGCGTCTGGCAGGGGGAGCACCGGGGAGCTGTTTTTT. This rearrangement joins TRBV7-9 to TRBJ2-2; 7 bases match TRBD1. Germline CDR1 is SEHNR and CDR2 is FQNEAQ (reference sequence). Germline trimming cut 0 bases from V and 4 bases from J; bases unmatched to any gene: 8. The CDR3 loop spans 17 amino acids.

The chain employs TRBV7-9 and TRBJ2-7; a weak D match, TRBD1 (5 bases). The germline V gene encodes CDR1 SEHNR and CDR2 FQNEAQ (reference sequence). With 5 bases removed from V and 2 bases from J, the gap between germline ends came to 13 bases. CDR3 length: 14 residues. The CDR3 loop reads CASSNRQWAYEQYF. The CDR3 DNA follows: TGTGCCAGCAGCAACCGACAGTGGGCCTACGAGCAGTACTTC.

The chain uses TRBV7-3 and TRBJ2-4; 10 bases are a match to TRBD1. J lost 6 bases, V lost 5 bases, and 7 bases had no gene match. Per germline, CDR1 SGHTA and CDR2 FQGTGA. This CDR3 has 15 residues. The chain's CDR3 is CASSVRTGGLNIQYF. CDR3 nucleotides: TGTGCCAGCAGCGTCAGGACAGGGGGATTAAACATTCAGTACTTC.

The genes are TRBV7-9 and TRBJ2-3; no firm D call. V lost 8 bases, J lost 4 bases, and 7 bases lay in between. The CDR3 totals 11 residues. The germline gives CDR1 SEHNR, CDR2 FQNEAQ (reference sequence). CDR3 bases: TGTGCCAGCGTTATCGCAGATACGCAGTATTTT. The encoded protein is CASVIADTQYF.

The rearrangement links TRBV7-9 to TRBJ2-5, with 7 bases that match TRBD1. This CDR3 is 14 amino acids long. The V segment lost 4 bases and the J segment 2 bases; nucleotides outside the gene matches: 4. Germline V gives CDR1 SEHNR, CDR2 FQNEAQ (reference sequence). CDR3 region: CASSYSTGQETQYF. As DNA, the CDR3 is TGTGCCAGCAGCTATTCGACAGGGCAAGAGACCCAGTACTTC.

The chain has TRBV19 and TRBJ1-5, with 9 bases that match TRBD1. Germline values: CDR1 LNHDA, CDR2 SQIVND (reference sequence). After removal of 4 bases from V and 7 bases from J, the junction contained 8 bases not matched to a gene. The CDR3 totals 15 residues. CDR3 region: CASSTRTGGRQPQHF. The CDR3 DNA reads TGTGCCAGTAGTACTCGAACAGGGGGCAGGCAGCCCCAGCATTTT.

The rearrangement links TRBV6-6 to TRBJ1-1; possibly TRBD1 for D (6 bases). CDR3 length: 12 amino acids. With 11 bases removed from V and 3 bases from J, the gap between germline ends came to 13 bases. Looked up from germline, CDR1 is MNHNY and CDR2 is SVGAGI (reference sequence). This CDR3 is CAAHGGHTEAFF. The CDR3 DNA reads TGTGCCGCCCACGGGGGGCACACTGAAGCTTTCTTT.

V is TRBV6-4 and J is TRBJ1-5, with D tentatively TRBD1 (5 bases). The germline gives CDR1 MRHNA, CDR2 SNTAGT. The V end was cut by 6 bases, the J end by 4 bases, with 10 bases between. The CDR3 has 13 amino acids. The CDR3, as DNA: TGTGCCAGCAGCTGGGGGGATAATCAGCCCCAGCATTTT. Amino acids: CASSWGDNQPQHF.

V usage is TRBV5-8 and J usage is TRBJ1-5, with 7 bases aligning to TRBD1. Germline V CDR1 and CDR2: SGHTS, YDEGEE. The length of the CDR3 is 14 residues. V trimming: 0 bases; J trimming: 6 bases; junction bases outside the gene matches: 3. The DNA for the CDR3 is TGTGCCAGCAGCTTGGGACAGGGAAGTCAGCCCCAGCATTTT. Its translation is CASSLGQGSQPQHF.

This rearrangement joins TRBV19 to TRBJ1-1, with D possibly TRBD1 on 5 matching bases. V lost 6 bases and J 0 bases, leaving 14 bases between the germline ends. The CDR3 is 15 amino acids. Per germline, CDR1 LNHDA and CDR2 SQIVND (reference sequence). The CDR3 region is CASSNTGTLNTEAFF. The CDR3 DNA reads TGTGCCAGTAGCAATACCGGGACTTTGAACACTGAAGCTTTCTTT.

The J gene is TRBJ1-1, the V gene TRBV6-4; D is ambiguous. CDR1 and CDR2 (germline): MRHNA, SNTAGT. Trimming took off 6 bases at V and 1 base at J, with 9 bases between the two ends. The CDR3 has 13 residues. The CDR3 reads CASSVHPNTEAFF. CDR3 nucleotide sequence: TGTGCCAGCAGCGTACACCCGAACACTGAAGCTTTCTTT.

This chain uses TRBV7-6 with TRBJ1-4; the match to TRBD1 covers 8 bases. The V and J ends lost 5 bases and 6 bases, in that order; junction bases with no gene match: 5. This CDR3 has 14 amino acids. Germline values: CDR1 SGHVS, CDR2 FNYEAQ. The CDR3 reads CASSTQGAYEKLFF. The CDR3 DNA is TGTGCCAGCAGCACTCAGGGGGCGTATGAAAAACTGTTTTTT.